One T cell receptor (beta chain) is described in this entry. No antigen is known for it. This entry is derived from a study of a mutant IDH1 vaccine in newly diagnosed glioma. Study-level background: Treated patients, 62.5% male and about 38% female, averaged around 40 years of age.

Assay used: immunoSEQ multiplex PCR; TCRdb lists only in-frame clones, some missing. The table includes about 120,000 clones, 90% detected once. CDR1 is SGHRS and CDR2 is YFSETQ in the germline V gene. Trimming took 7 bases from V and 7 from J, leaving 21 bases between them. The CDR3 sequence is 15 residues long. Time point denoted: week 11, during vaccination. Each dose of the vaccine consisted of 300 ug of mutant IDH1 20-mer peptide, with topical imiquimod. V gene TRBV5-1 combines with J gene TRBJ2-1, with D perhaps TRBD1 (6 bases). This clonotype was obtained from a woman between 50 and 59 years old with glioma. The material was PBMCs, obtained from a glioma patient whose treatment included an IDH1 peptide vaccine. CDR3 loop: CASRVTGRGLNEQFF. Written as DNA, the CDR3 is TGCGCCAGCCGAGTAACAGGGCGAGGGCTAAATGAGCAGTTCTTC.